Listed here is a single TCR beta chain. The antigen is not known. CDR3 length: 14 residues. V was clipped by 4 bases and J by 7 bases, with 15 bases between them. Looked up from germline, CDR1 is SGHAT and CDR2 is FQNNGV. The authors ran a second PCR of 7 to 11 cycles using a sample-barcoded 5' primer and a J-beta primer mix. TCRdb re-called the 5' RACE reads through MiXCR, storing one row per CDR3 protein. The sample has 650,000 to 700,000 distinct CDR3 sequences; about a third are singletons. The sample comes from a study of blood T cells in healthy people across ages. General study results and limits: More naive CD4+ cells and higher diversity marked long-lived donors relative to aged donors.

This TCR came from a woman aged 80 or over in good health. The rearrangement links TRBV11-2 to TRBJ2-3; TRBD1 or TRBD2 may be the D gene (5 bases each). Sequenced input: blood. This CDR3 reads CASSWGGPANTQYF. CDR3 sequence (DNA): TGTGCCAGCAGCTGGGGCGGGCCTGCTAATACGCAGTATTTT.